Listed here are 26 T cell receptor beta chains from one sample, sequenced in a study of molecular identifiers for immune sequencing clone quantification. From the PCR reads, TCRdb called clonotypes with MiXCR, one entry per CDR3 protein. The table lists 550,000 to 750,000 distinct CDR3 sequences, roughly 21% of them singletons. The sequenced material came from naive CD8+ T cells from blood, with Jurkat cell RNA spiked in. Subset in this sample: FACS-sorted CD8+CD4-CCR7+CD45RA+ naive T cells. Receptor source: a human donor in good health. Some libraries in this study had Jurkat cell RNA spiked in.

This clonotype came up a few times. This rearrangement joins TRBV7-9 to TRBJ2-7; 7 bases are shared with TRBD1. Germline V gene data show CDR1 as SEHNR and CDR2 as FQNEAQ (reference sequence). The V and J ends lost 5 bases and 2 bases, in that order; junction bases with no gene match: 9. There are 15 residues in the CDR3. DNA of the CDR3: TGTGCCAGCAGCCCGGCGGAACAGGGGACCTACGAGCAGTACTTC. Translating gives CASSPAEQGTYEQYF.

Concerning this clonotype: A far larger clone is off by one base, so a read error is likely. The chain has TRBV7-2 and TRBJ2-7, with D perhaps matching TRBD1 (6 bases). CDR1 is SGHTA and CDR2 is FQGNSA in the germline V gene. This CDR3 has 12 residues. V dropped 5 bases and J dropped 6 bases, with 11 bases sitting between them. CDR3 nucleotides: TGTGCCAGCAGCCCGATAGGGGGCGAGCAGTACTTC. Translating gives CASSPIGGEQYF.

This clonotype was detected ten times or more. V usage is TRBV5-1 and J usage is TRBJ2-5; 13 nucleotides line up with TRBD2. Germline trimming cut 4 bases from V and 4 bases from J; bases unmatched to any gene: 19. The CDR3 covers 20 residues. Germline loops: CDR1 SGHRS, CDR2 YFSETQ. The CDR3 loop is CASSDRLAGLAGDRGETQYF. The CDR3 nucleotides are TGCGCCAGCAGCGACCGACTAGCAGGACTAGCGGGGGATAGAGGAGAGACCCAGTACTTC.

This clonotype was detected many times. The V call is TRBV3-1, the J call TRBJ1-1; no clear D. This CDR3 is built from 14 residues. The germline V gene has CDR1 LGHDT and CDR2 YNNKEL (reference sequence). V was trimmed by 1 base and J by 1 base, leaving 7 bases between them. CDR3 in amino acids: CASSQGRANTEAFF. In DNA form, the CDR3 reads TGTGCCAGCAGCCAAGGACGGGCGAACACTGAAGCTTTCTTT.

The table lists this clonotype with many counts. The gene calls are TRBV4-1 and TRBJ2-7; 12 bases fit TRBD1. The germline CDR1 and CDR2 sequences are MGHRA and YSYEKL. This CDR3 is built from 14 residues. The V gene end was trimmed by 4 bases and the J gene end by 6 bases; junction bases not matched to a gene: 4. CDR3 protein: CASSPGTGGTEQYF. Here the CDR3 DNA reads TGCGCCAGCAGCCCAGGGACAGGGGGCACCGAGCAGTACTTC.

V usage is TRBV7-9 and J usage is TRBJ1-4, with D maybe TRBD1 (5 bases). Germline CDR1 and CDR2: SEHNR and FQNEAQ (reference sequence). The CDR3 totals 15 residues. Trimming stripped 1 base from V and 4 bases from J, with 10 bases between. The CDR3 DNA follows: TGTGCCAGCAGCTTAGTACAGGACTTTAATGAAAAACTGTTTTTT. Residues: CASSLVQDFNEKLFF.

This clonotype was counted many times. The rearrangement uses TRBV20-1 and TRBJ1-5; 12 positions match TRBD1. V lost 2 bases, J lost 3 bases, and 8 bases stayed unmatched. The CDR3 totals 17 residues. Germline V gives CDR1 DFQATT, CDR2 SNEGSKA (reference sequence). The CDR3, as DNA: TGCAGTGCTAGACGCCCCGGGACAGGGGGCCCCAATCAGCCCCAGCATTTT. This codes for CSARRPGTGGPNQPQHF.

This clonotype was observed many times. This chain uses TRBV7-6 with TRBJ2-3; D tentatively reads TRBD1 or TRBD2 (5 bases each). The CDR3 sequence is 15 residues long. Germline V lookup: CDR1 SGHVS, CDR2 FNYEAQ. The V end lost 6 bases, the J end lost 2 bases, and 15 bases lay between the germline ends. DNA of the CDR3: TGTGCCAGCAGGGGGACCCTTAACCTCACAGATACGCAGTATTTT. Encoded protein: CASRGTLNLTDTQYF.

As for this clonotype: A much larger clone is a single base away; this may be a read error. This rearrangement joins TRBV9 to TRBJ2-1, with D perhaps assigned TRBD1 or TRBD2 (5 bases each). Trimming left V 0 bases short and J 0 bases short, with 13 bases between. The CDR3 length is 17 residues. The germline CDR1 and CDR2 sequences are SGDLS and YYNGEE. Here the CDR3 reads CASSVAWDRSSYNEQFF. CDR3 DNA: TGTGCCAGCAGCGTAGCTTGGGACCGGAGCTCCTACAATGAGCAGTTCTTC.

The chain combines TRBV20-1 with TRBJ2-5; TRBD2 agrees at 10 bases. The CDR3 covers 15 residues. The V gene's germline CDR1 is DFQATT and CDR2 SNEGSKA (reference sequence). V trimming: 6 bases; J trimming: 2 bases; junction bases outside the gene matches: 9. CDR3 protein: CSARDLLAGQETQYF. CDR3 nucleotide sequence: TGCAGTGCCCGGGATTTACTAGCGGGGCAAGAGACCCAGTACTTC.

The CDR3 is CASSQDDGSFGVNTEAFF. In nucleotides, the CDR3 is TGCGCCAGCAGCCAAGACGACGGTTCGTTCGGGGTGAACACTGAAGCTTTCTTT. V usage is TRBV4-1 and J usage is TRBJ1-1; no clear D. The CDR3 is 18 amino acids. The germline gives CDR1 MGHRA, CDR2 YSYEKL. The ends were cut back, 0 bases at V and 0 bases at J, with 17 bases in the middle.

This clonotype was found many times. V and J are TRBV7-2 and TRBJ1-1, with 8 bases fitting TRBD1. CDR1 SGHTA and CDR2 FQGNSA come from the germline V gene. Trimming cost V 6 bases and J 0 bases; bases outside gene matches: 9. This CDR3 has 16 amino acids. The CDR3 sequence is CASSLGTGALNTEAFF. In nucleotides, the CDR3 is TGTGCCAGCAGTTTGGGGACAGGCGCTTTGAACACTGAAGCTTTCTTT.

This clonotype was seen a handful of times. J is TRBJ2-2 and V is TRBV3-1; 14 nucleotides agree with TRBD2. CDR3 size: 16 residues. The J segment lost 6 bases and the V segment lost 4 bases, leaving 4 bases of the junction unmatched. Germline lookup yields CDR1 LGHDT and CDR2 YNNKEL (reference sequence). CDR3 loop: CASSPGLAGEAGELFF. As DNA, the CDR3 is TGTGCCAGCAGCCCGGGACTAGCGGGGGAGGCCGGGGAGCTGTTTTTT.

J is TRBJ1-1 and V is TRBV19; 9 bases line up with TRBD1. The junction had 7 bases not matched to a gene; V was cut back by 5 bases and J by 3 bases. Per the germline V gene, CDR1 is LNHDA and CDR2 is SQIVND (reference sequence). This CDR3 has 15 residues. In DNA, the CDR3 is TGTGCCAGTAGTCAACTACAGGGGGCATACACTGAAGCTTTCTTT. Translating gives CASSQLQGAYTEAFF.

This clonotype was detected only a few times. The chain carries TRBV12-5 and TRBJ1-5, with D tentatively TRBD1 (6 bases). Germline V gene sequence: CDR1 LGHNT, CDR2 FRNRAP. Trimming removed 3 bases at V and 4 bases at J, with 10 bases between. The CDR3 is 14 residues long. The CDR3 region is CASGLPGANQPQHF. CDR3 nucleotides: TGTGCTAGTGGTTTACCGGGGGCGAATCAGCCCCAGCATTTT.

A remark on this clonotype: This sequence may be a read error, since a much larger clone differs from it by one base. The chain couples TRBV12-3 or TRBV12-4 to TRBJ2-3; the D gene is possibly TRBD1 (7 bases). The length of the CDR3 is 18 residues. The CDR3 bases are TGTGCCAGCAGCCCCATTCATCGTCCAGCGGGCGGGACAGATACGCAGTGTTTT. Its translation is CASSPIHRPAGGTDTQCF.

Ten or more counts support this clonotype. The chain combines TRBV5-1 with TRBJ2-1; D not resolved. Trimming took 3 bases from V and 5 from J, leaving 6 bases between them. There are 12 residues in the CDR3. Germline V gives CDR1 SGHRS, CDR2 YFSETQ. The CDR3 DNA reads as TGCGCCAGCAGCTGGACCGACAATGAGCAGTTCTTC. Translated, it gives CASSWTDNEQFF.

This sequence joins TRBV20-1 and TRBJ2-7; D is tentatively TRBD1 or TRBD2 (5 bases each). V lost 2 bases, J lost 1 base, and 18 bases lay in between. The CDR3 contains 16 residues. Germline CDR1 DFQATT, CDR2 SNEGSKA (reference sequence). CDR3 protein: CSARNGVQGYSYEQYF. CDR3 DNA: TGCAGTGCTAGAAACGGGGTGCAGGGATATTCCTACGAGCAGTACTTC.

This sequence joins TRBV2 and TRBJ1-6, with 9 bases lining up with TRBD1. This CDR3 is built from 14 residues. V dropped 6 bases and J dropped 10; count of bases not matched to a gene: 7. The germline V gene encodes CDR1 SNHLY and CDR2 FYNNEI. The chain's CDR3 is CASRPGQGTSPLHF. CDR3 bases: TGTGCCAGCAGACCTGGACAGGGGACATCACCCCTCCACTTT.

This clonotype was found a few times. The CDR3 protein is CAFKPGQGSLEQYF. CDR3 DNA: TGTGCCTTCAAACCGGGACAGGGGTCCCTCGAGCAGTACTTC. The V and J genes are TRBV5-4 and TRBJ2-7; TRBD1 matches at 10 bases. Per the germline V gene, CDR1 is SGHNT and CDR2 is YYREEE (reference sequence). There are 14 residues in the CDR3. V was clipped by 10 bases and J by 6 bases; unmatched bases: 13.

A remark on this clonotype: This CDR3 fails to terminate in the conserved phenylalanine or tryptophan, so it likely reflects a read error. This chain links TRBV3-1 with TRBJ1-1, with a tentative D call TRBD1 (5 bases). With 4 bases removed from V and 7 bases from J, the gap between germline ends came to 13 bases. CDR1 is LGHDT and CDR2 is YNNKEL in the germline V gene (reference sequence). The CDR3 spans 13 residues. CDR3 amino acids: CASSPVMGDEAFL. The DNA of the CDR3 is TGTGCCAGCAGCCCGGTAATGGGGGATGAAGCTTTCCTT.

This clonotype appeared many times. J is TRBJ2-3 and V is TRBV29-1; 8 bases fit TRBD1. Germline-derived CDR1 and CDR2 are SQVTM and ANQGSEA. V was clipped by 3 bases and J by 1 base; unmatched bases: 3. This CDR3 contains 14 residues. Here the CDR3 DNA reads TGCAGCGTTGATAAGGGACAGGGCACAGATACGCAGTATTTT. It encodes CSVDKGQGTDTQYF.

This clonotype showed up just once. A much larger clone lies one base from this, so it may be a read error. The V call is TRBV11-2, the J call TRBJ2-5; possible D gene TRBD1, 6 bases. The CDR3 extends over 15 amino acids. Germline V CDR1 and CDR2: SGHAT, FQNNGV. CDR3 DNA sequence: TGTGCCAGCAGCTTAAGTGCGGATTGGACAGAGACCCAGAACTTC. Amino acid sequence: CASSLSADWTETQNF.

This chain uses TRBV20-1 with TRBJ2-2, with a weak D call TRBD1 (6 bases). CDR3 length: 15 amino acids. Trimming left V 3 bases short and J 7 bases short, with 18 bases between. From germline, CDR1 is DFQATT and CDR2 SNEGSKA (reference sequence). The chain's CDR3 is CSASPAGENFGELFF. CDR3 in DNA: TGCAGTGCTAGTCCGGCAGGGGAGAACTTCGGGGAGCTGTTTTTT.

This clonotype was picked up many times. V is TRBV30 and J is TRBJ2-2; the D gene is possibly TRBD2 (5 bases). V lost 3 bases and J 0 bases, leaving 11 bases between the germline ends. This CDR3 comprises 15 residues. CDR1 is GTSNPN, CDR2 SVGIG, per germline (reference sequence). As DNA, the CDR3 is TGTGCCTGGAGCGGGGTACTTGCGAACACCGGGGAGCTGTTTTTT. Translated: CAWSGVLANTGELFF.

There are a few counts of this clonotype. The J gene is TRBJ1-6, the V gene TRBV27; a possible D gene is TRBD1 (5 bases). V lost 6 bases and J 4 bases, leaving 10 bases between the germline ends. This CDR3 region has 14 residues. Germline lookup yields CDR1 MNHEY and CDR2 SMNVEV (reference sequence). The CDR3 protein is CASRSGKYNSPLHF. The DNA of the CDR3 is TGTGCCAGCAGATCAGGGAAGTATAATTCACCCCTCCACTTT.